This T cell receptor (beta chain) was documented in a study of OX40 agonist ivuxolimab in advanced cancers. Per germline, CDR1 KGHSH and CDR2 LQKENI. This CDR3 is built from 15 residues. Trimming left V 3 bases short and J 0 bases short, with 11 bases between. Sequenced by immunoSEQ multiplex PCR; TCRdb stores in-frame clones only, minus some. The sample holds 65,000 to 80,000 clones; roughly 91% are singletons and the top ten take under 15%. The chain combines TRBV18 with TRBJ1-1; maybe TRBD1 (6 bases). This sample comprised CD4+ or CD8+ T cells sorted from blood, obtained in a trial of the OX40 agonist ivuxolimab. This TCR derives from an adult with an advanced solid tumor such as melanoma, head and neck, liver or kidney cancer. In DNA, the CDR3 is TGTGCCAGCTCACCTTACAGGGAGGTGAACACTGAAGCTTTCTTT. This sequence encodes CASSPYREVNTEAFF.